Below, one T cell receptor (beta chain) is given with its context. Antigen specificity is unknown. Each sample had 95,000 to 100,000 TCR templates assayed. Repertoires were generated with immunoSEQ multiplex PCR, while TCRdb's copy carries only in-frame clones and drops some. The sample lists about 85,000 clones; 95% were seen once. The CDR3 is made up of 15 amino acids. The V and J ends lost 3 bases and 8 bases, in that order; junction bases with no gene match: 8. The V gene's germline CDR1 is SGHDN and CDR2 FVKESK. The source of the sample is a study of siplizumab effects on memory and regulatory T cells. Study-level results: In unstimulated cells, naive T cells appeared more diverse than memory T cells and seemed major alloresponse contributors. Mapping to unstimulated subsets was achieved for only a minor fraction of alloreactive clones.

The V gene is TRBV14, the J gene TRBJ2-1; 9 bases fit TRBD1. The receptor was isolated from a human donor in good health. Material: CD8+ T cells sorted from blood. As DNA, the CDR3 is TGTGCCAGCAGCCACACAGGGGGCGTGATGTATGAGCAGTTCTTC. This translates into CASSHTGGVMYEQFF.